Each of the 10 T cell receptor beta chains below was sequenced from the same sample in a study of OX40 agonist ivuxolimab in advanced cancers. Generated by immunoSEQ multiplex PCR, the TCRdb table keeps only in-frame clones and is missing some. Seen here are tens of thousands of clones, 85% to 90% observed once, and the top ten hold nearly 7.5%. The input for sequencing was CD4+ or CD8+ T cells sorted from blood, taken in a trial of the OX40 agonist ivuxolimab. The receptors shown here come from an adult with an advanced solid tumor such as melanoma, head and neck, liver or kidney cancer.

The genes are TRBV19 and TRBJ1-2; TRBD1 might be the D (6 bases). Trimming cost V 7 bases and J 3 bases, with 12 bases left between them. Germline lookup yields CDR1 LNHDA and CDR2 SQIVND (reference sequence). The CDR3 is 13 residues long. The CDR3 protein is CASNGGAYYGYTF. The CDR3 nucleotides read TGTGCCAGTAACGGGGGCGCGTACTATGGCTACACCTTC.

This chain uses TRBV10-3 with TRBJ2-5; D is possibly TRBD1 or TRBD2 (5 bases each). The tail of the sequence fits TRBJ2-7 better, so the J call may be wrong. Germline assignment: CDR1 ENHRY and CDR2 SYGVKD. CDR3 length: 14 residues. The CDR3: CAISGDGETYEQYF. CDR3 coding DNA: TGTGCCATCAGTGGGGACGGAGAGACCTACGAGCAGTACTTC.

The chain uses TRBV27 and TRBJ2-2; possibly TRBD1 for D (6 bases). The germline V gene has CDR1 MNHEY and CDR2 SMNVEV (reference sequence). The ends were cut back, 10 bases at V and 2 bases at J, with 14 bases in the middle. The CDR3 length is 14 residues. The CDR3 region is CATRGRLNTGELFF. In DNA form, the CDR3 reads TGTGCCACCAGGGGCAGGTTAAACACCGGGGAGCTGTTTTTT.

Comments on this clone: Other DNA sequences from this sample encode an identical CDR3 as well. The chain combines TRBV27 with TRBJ1-5; 7 nucleotides match TRBD1. V shed 4 bases and J 0 bases; nucleotides not matched to a gene: 0. This CDR3 spans 14 amino acids. Germline V gene sequence: CDR1 MNHEY, CDR2 SMNVEV (reference sequence). CDR3 in amino acids: CASSYRGSNQPQHF. DNA for the CDR3: TGTGCCAGCAGTTACAGGGGTAGCAATCAGCCCCAGCATTTT.

The chain is built from TRBV11-2 and TRBJ1-1; D not resolved. Germline V gene sequence: CDR1 SGHAT, CDR2 FQNNGV. This CDR3 region has 13 residues. Trimming shortened V by 3 bases and J by 1 base, and 6 bases separated the two germline ends. CDR3 loop: CASSLKGNTEAFF. The CDR3 coding sequence is TGTGCCAGCAGCTTGAAGGGGAACACTGAAGCTTTCTTT.

This rearrangement joins TRBV5-4 to TRBJ1-2; D ambiguous. Trimming removed 1 base from V and 2 bases from J, with 24 bases in between. Germline CDR1 reads SGHNT; CDR2 reads YYREEE (reference sequence). This CDR3 has 19 residues. CDR3 in DNA: TGTGCCAGCAGCTTGTTCGTTCGGGCAACCAGACTACTAAACTATGGCTACACCTTC. It yields the protein CASSLFVRATRLLNYGYTF.

The chain uses TRBV14 and TRBJ1-1, with a possible D match to TRBD1 (5 bases). Germline V gives CDR1 SGHDN, CDR2 FVKESK. V was pared by 0 bases and J by 4 bases, with 15 bases between. This CDR3 spans 16 amino acids. This CDR3 is CASSQDLGRAITEAFF. The DNA for the CDR3 is TGTGCCAGCAGCCAAGATCTAGGCAGGGCCATCACTGAAGCTTTCTTT.

CDR3 sequence: CASGDRGYGYTF. The CDR3, as DNA: TGTGCCAGCGGGGACAGGGGCTATGGCTACACCTTC. The rearrangement joins TRBV2 to TRBJ1-2, with 10 bases identical to TRBD1. Per germline, CDR1 SNHLY and CDR2 FYNNEI. This CDR3 spans 12 amino acids. With 8 bases clipped from V and 4 bases from J, the junction kept 1 base outside the gene matches.

This clone was recorded only once. The rearrangement joins TRBV29-1 to TRBJ2-3; 10 bases line up with TRBD1. The ends lost 6 bases at V and 1 base at J; junction bases unmatched: 4. Germline V gene sequence: CDR1 SQVTM, CDR2 ANQGSEA. This CDR3 spans 14 amino acids. The CDR3 DNA reads TGCAGCGTAGATGGACAGGGGGGCACAGATACGCAGTATTTT. Its protein is CSVDGQGGTDTQYF.

The chain joins TRBV6-5 to TRBJ2-3; D ambiguous. The length of the CDR3 is 13 residues. The ends were cut back, 6 bases at V and 1 base at J, with 8 bases in the middle. Germline V gene data show CDR1 as MNHEY and CDR2 as SVGAGI. CDR3 loop: CASRTDGTDTQYF. CDR3 nucleotide sequence: TGTGCCAGCAGAACCGATGGCACAGATACGCAGTATTTT.